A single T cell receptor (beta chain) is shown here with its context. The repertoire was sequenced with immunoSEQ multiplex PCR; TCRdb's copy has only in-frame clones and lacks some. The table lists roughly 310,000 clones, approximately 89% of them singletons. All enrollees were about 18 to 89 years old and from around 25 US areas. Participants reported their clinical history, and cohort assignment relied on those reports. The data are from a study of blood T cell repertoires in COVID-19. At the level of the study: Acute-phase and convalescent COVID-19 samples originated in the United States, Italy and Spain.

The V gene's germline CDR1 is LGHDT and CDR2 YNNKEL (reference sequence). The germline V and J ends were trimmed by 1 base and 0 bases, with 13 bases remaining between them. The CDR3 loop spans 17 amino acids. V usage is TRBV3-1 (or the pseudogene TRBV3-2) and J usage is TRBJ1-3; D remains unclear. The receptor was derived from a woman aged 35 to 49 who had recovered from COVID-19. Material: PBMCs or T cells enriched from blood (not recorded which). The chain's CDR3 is CASSQASGLRSGNTIYF. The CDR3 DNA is TGTGCCAGCAGCCAAGCGTCAGGTCTCCGCTCTGGAAACACCATATATTTT.